The sequence of this T cell receptor (beta chain) was determined in a study of blood T cell repertoires in COVID-19. About the research overall: COVID-19 samples collected from the United States, Italy and Spain covered acute and convalescent phases. Sources were T cells, B-cell-depleted T cells, or PBMCs; the material itself was cDNA or gDNA.

Original handling: Estimates of nucleated cell counts were drawn from the amplification of reference gene primers. The data were produced by immunoSEQ multiplex PCR, yet TCRdb's version contains in-frame clones alone and is incomplete. The V and J calls and clone size are taken from that table; D and trimming were inferred from the DNA. Of under 85,000 clones listed, around four fifths were seen once; the top ten hold 8.5% to 10%. The germline V gene has CDR1 SQVTM and CDR2 ANQGSEA. The CDR3 contains 13 residues. The V gene lost 7 bases and the J gene lost 3 bases, with 13 bases spanning the gap. The TCR was taken from a human donor in a cohort sampled during active COVID-19. The rearrangement uses TRBV29-1 and TRBJ1-3; D may be TRBD1 (5 bases). Specimen: peripheral blood. The DNA of the CDR3 is TGCAGCGCTTTAGCCAGGGTTGGAAACACCATATATTTT. Protein sequence: CSALARVGNTIYF.